This T cell receptor (beta chain) was profiled in a study of immune heterogeneity within non-small cell lung tumors. Study-level background: It was found that the tumors were 4 squamous cell carcinomas, more than eight non-squamous carcinomas and 1 not otherwise specified.

The ends were cut back, 5 bases at V and 3 bases at J, with 10 bases in the middle. The CDR3 spans 13 residues. CDR1 is SNHLY and CDR2 is FYNNEI in the germline V gene. Study observations and caveats: Both recurring identical dominant CDR3 beta clonotypes and site-unique high-frequency clones were observed across tumor sites within a patient. Largely distinct from one individual patient to the next were the high-frequency T-cell receptor beta clonotypes.

Bulk tumor genomic DNA, 450 to 600 ng per sample, was the template. Multiple biopsies spaced far apart were taken from each primary tumor during surgery. These patients got curative surgery after being newly diagnosed with untreated non-small cell lung cancer. A multiplex PCR containing 32 V primers and 13 J primers was used to amplify TCR beta CDR3. TCRdb used MiXCR to reprocess the multiplex PCR reads, holding one entry per CDR3 protein. The sample lists nearly 15,000 distinct CDR3 sequences; more than 30% were seen once. This clonotype is classed as medium-sized. Its antigen is not known. The sequence derives from a woman in her forties or fifties with non-small cell lung cancer. The source material was lung tumor tissue. The rearrangement joins TRBV2 to TRBJ1-1; D not certain. As DNA, the CDR3 is TGTGCCAGCAGTAACGACGAGGACACTGAAGCTTTCTTT. Its translation: CASSNDEDTEAFF.